The 30 T cell receptor beta chains below were found in one sample sequenced in a study of T cells in Graves' hyperthyroidism and ophthalmopathy. The CDR3 regions of TCR beta were amplified from RNA transcripts. Carried out on the TCR CDR3, a first-round RT-PCR used the HTBI primer set. TCRdb re-called the multiplex PCR reads with MiXCR, one entry per CDR3 protein. The sample holds a few hundred thousand distinct CDR3 sequences, about 20% seen once. Sequenced material: blood. The source of these receptors is a woman aged 50 to 65 with Graves' hyperthyroidism.

This sequence joins TRBV15 and TRBJ2-1; no firm D call. V lost 0 bases to trimming and J lost 9 bases, with 3 bases between them. Germline V gene sequence: CDR1 LNHNV, CDR2 YYDKDF (reference sequence). The CDR3 is 11 amino acids. The CDR3 loop is CATSREAEQFF. The CDR3 DNA reads as TGTGCCACCAGCAGAGAGGCTGAGCAGTTCTTC.

In its sample, this clonotype was seen a few times. V gene TRBV12-3 or TRBV12-4 combines with J gene TRBJ1-5, with 12 positions matching TRBD1. Trimming removed 6 bases from V and 6 bases from J; junction bases left unmatched: 3. This CDR3 contains 14 residues. As DNA, the CDR3 is TGTGCCAGCAGCCTGGGACAGGGGGCTCAGCCCCAGCATTTT. Translating gives CASSLGQGAQPQHF.

This clonotype turned up a few times. This rearrangement joins TRBV7-9 to TRBJ1-1; no reliable D call. V gave up 2 bases and J gave up 2 bases, with 12 bases separating them. Germline V lookup: CDR1 SEHNR, CDR2 FQNEAQ (reference sequence). The CDR3 runs 15 residues. In DNA, the CDR3 is TGTGCCAGCAGCTTATCACCCGATGGAAACACTGAAGCTTTCTTT. Its translation: CASSLSPDGNTEAFF.

This rearrangement joins TRBV6-1 to TRBJ1-1; a possible D gene is TRBD1 (5 bases). V lost 3 bases and J 3 bases, leaving 11 bases between the germline ends. CDR1 is MNHNS and CDR2 is SASEGT in the germline V gene. The CDR3 length is 14 residues. Here the CDR3 reads CASSDWGKDTEAFF. CDR3 sequence (DNA): TGTGCCAGCAGTGATTGGGGCAAAGACACTGAAGCTTTCTTT.

A few counts support this clonotype. The rearrangement links TRBV6-5 to TRBJ2-7, with 7 bases identical to TRBD2. V was clipped by 0 bases and J by 7 bases; unmatched bases: 15. The CDR3 contains 17 residues. Germline loops: CDR1 MNHEY, CDR2 SVGAGI. The CDR3 DNA sequence: TGTGCCAGCAGTTACTCTCCCGGGGGTGCGGGAGCTCGAGAGCAGTACTTC. Protein product: CASSYSPGGAGAREQYF.

Here the CDR3 reads CASSLTAGGQETQYF. The CDR3 nucleotides are TGTGCCAGCAGCTTAACGGCGGGGGGGCAAGAGACCCAGTACTTC. V and J are TRBV7-3 and TRBJ2-5; 9 bases match TRBD2. The CDR3 length is 15 residues. Germline lookup yields CDR1 SGHTA and CDR2 FQGTGA. V lost 0 bases to trimming and J lost 2 bases; unmatched junction nucleotides: 1.

This clonotype has a count of ten or more. J is TRBJ1-5 and V is TRBV27; D may be TRBD1 (5 bases). Germline V gene sequence: CDR1 MNHEY, CDR2 SMNVEV (reference sequence). The CDR3 totals 15 residues. Trimming removed 4 bases at V and 5 bases at J, with 15 bases between. The CDR3 loop is CASSSVEGLHQPQHF. CDR3 coding DNA: TGTGCCAGCAGTTCCGTCGAGGGACTTCATCAGCCCCAGCATTTT.

V gene TRBV7-9 combines with J gene TRBJ1-4; TRBD1 is a possible D gene (5 bases). Germline assignment: CDR1 SEHNR and CDR2 FQNEAQ (reference sequence). The CDR3 covers 15 residues. V was trimmed by 5 bases and J by 7 bases, leaving 17 bases between them. The CDR3 sequence: CASSPRGSGAEKLFF. The CDR3 bases are TGTGCCAGCAGCCCCCGGGGGTCTGGGGCTGAAAAACTGTTTTTT.

The table lists this clonotype with many counts. The chain joins TRBV28 to TRBJ2-2, with TRBD1 identical over 11 bases. Looked up from germline, CDR1 is MDHEN and CDR2 is SYDVKM. V shed 5 bases and J 6 bases; nucleotides not matched to a gene: 17. CDR3 length: 19 residues. This chain's CDR3 is CASSRLAPGTGGFAGELFF. The CDR3, as DNA: TGTGCCAGCAGTCGGCTAGCCCCCGGGACAGGGGGTTTCGCCGGGGAGCTGTTTTTT.

This clonotype was counted at least ten times. The genes are TRBV20-1 and TRBJ2-1; 14 bases map to TRBD2. CDR1 and CDR2 (germline): DFQATT, SNEGSKA (reference sequence). The V and J ends lost 5 bases and 10 bases, in that order; junction bases with no gene match: 7. This CDR3 has 14 residues. CDR3 sequence: CSAQTSGGAKEQFF. In nucleotides, the CDR3 is TGCAGTGCTCAGACTAGCGGGGGGGCCAAGGAGCAGTTCTTC.

The J gene is TRBJ1-2, the V gene TRBV2, with TRBD1 matching 8 bases. The germline CDR1 and CDR2 sequences are SNHLY and FYNNEI. Trimming cost V 2 bases and J 1 base; bases outside gene matches: 9. This CDR3 is built from 17 residues. The CDR3 DNA is TGTGCCAGCAGTGAATTTACCGGGACAGGAGTTAACTATGGCTACACCTTC. Protein sequence: CASSEFTGTGVNYGYTF.

At least ten counts were recorded for this clonotype. The chain employs TRBV28 and TRBJ2-7; TRBD2 matches at 12 bases. V was pared by 2 bases and J by 2 bases, with 4 bases of the junction left unmatched. Looked up from germline, CDR1 is MDHEN and CDR2 is SYDVKM. The CDR3 loop spans 16 amino acids. The CDR3 nucleotides read TGTGCCAGCAGTTTACTTGGACTAGCGGGAACCTACGAGCAGTACTTC. This codes for CASSLLGLAGTYEQYF.

The chain links TRBV7-8 to TRBJ2-5, with D tentatively TRBD1 (5 bases). Looked up from germline, CDR1 is SGHVS and CDR2 is FQNEAQ. The CDR3 is 16 residues long. Trimming removed 0 bases from V and 5 bases from J, with 16 bases in between. The CDR3 nucleotides are TGTGCCAGCAGCTTAGCCGCGCTAGGGGTCGGTGAGACCCAGTACTTC. Translating it yields CASSLAALGVGETQYF.

This clonotype has just a few counts. V is TRBV20-1 and J is TRBJ2-7; D is possibly TRBD1 or TRBD2 (6 bases each). The V end lost 3 bases, the J end lost 0 bases, and 9 bases lay between the germline ends. Germline V gives CDR1 DFQATT, CDR2 SNEGSKA (reference sequence). The CDR3 has 13 residues. DNA for the CDR3: TGCAGTGCTAGCAAGGGGGGCTCCTACGAGCAGTACGTC. It specifies CSASKGGSYEQYV.

The chain carries TRBV6-2 or TRBV6-3 and TRBJ2-3; possibly TRBD2 for D (6 bases). CDR3 length: 14 amino acids. Germline V gene sequence: CDR1 MNHEY, CDR2 SVGEGT. Trimming stripped 4 bases from V and 4 bases from J, with 12 bases between. The CDR3 bases are TGTGCCAGCAGTTTAAGGGCTAGCGCAGATACGCAGTATTTT. Encoded protein: CASSLRASADTQYF.

The J gene is TRBJ1-1, the V gene TRBV9; possibly TRBD1 for D (5 bases). Per the germline V gene, CDR1 is SGDLS and CDR2 is YYNGEE. Trimming pared 4 bases from V and 4 bases from J, leaving 14 bases between. The CDR3 sequence is 14 residues long. The CDR3 loop reads CASSPGRGITEAFF. CDR3 DNA sequence: TGTGCCAGCAGCCCGGGCCGGGGGATCACTGAAGCTTTCTTT.

The chain couples TRBV25-1 to TRBJ1-1, with D possibly being TRBD1 (6 bases). Per the germline V gene, CDR1 is MGHDK and CDR2 is SYGVNS. This CDR3 has 14 residues. The germline V and J ends were trimmed by 3 bases and 3 bases, with 11 bases remaining between them. This CDR3 is CASSDTGMDTEAFF. CDR3 nucleotides: TGTGCCAGCAGTGACACAGGGATGGACACTGAAGCTTTCTTT.

V and J are TRBV19 and TRBJ2-3; perhaps TRBD1 as D (6 bases). The V and J ends lost 3 bases and 2 bases respectively, with 15 bases between them. CDR1 and CDR2 from the germline V gene are LNHDA and SQIVND (reference sequence). The CDR3 contains 16 residues. CDR3 sequence (DNA): TGTGCCAGTAGTATGTGGACAGCCCTTGACACAGATACGCAGTATTTT. It is translated as CASSMWTALDTDTQYF.

The chain uses TRBV11-2 and TRBJ2-7; D is unresolved. Germline CDR1 reads SGHAT; CDR2 reads FQNNGV. Trimming stripped 1 base from V and 0 bases from J, with 10 bases between. This CDR3 comprises 15 residues. CDR3 DNA sequence: TGTGCCAGCAGCTTAGGCGGCAAAACCTCCTACGAGCAGTACTTC. It specifies CASSLGGKTSYEQYF. Full variable domain (outside the CDR3, taken from reference TRBV11-2 and TRBJ2-7): EAGVAQSPRYKIIEKRQSVAFWCNPISGHATLYWYQQILGQGPKLLIQFQNNGVVDDSQLPKDRFSAERLKGVDSTLKIQPAKLEDSAVYLCASSLGGKTSYEQYFGPGTRLTVT.

V and J are TRBV6-1 and TRBJ2-7; tentatively, D is TRBD2 (7 bases). Between the trimmed V and J ends, which lost 2 bases and 5 bases, there was a span of 13 bases. The CDR3 consists of 14 residues. Looked up from germline, CDR1 is MNHNS and CDR2 is SASEGT. CDR3 DNA sequence: TGTGCCAGCAGTGAAACCGGGGGGCGAAACGAGCAGTACGTC. Protein: CASSETGGRNEQYV.

This clonotype was counted only a few times. The V gene is TRBV27, the J gene TRBJ2-7; possibly TRBD1 for D (6 bases). The V gene lost 6 bases and the J gene lost 3 bases, with 18 bases spanning the gap. Germline V lookup: CDR1 MNHEY, CDR2 SMNVEV (reference sequence). The CDR3 consists of 15 residues. CDR3 amino acids: CASSQVQGRFYEQYF. CDR3 nucleotide sequence: TGTGCCAGCAGCCAAGTACAGGGACGATTCTACGAGCAGTACTTC.

Concerning this clonotype itself: A read error may be the cause here, since a much bigger clone is one base away. The chain joins TRBV7-3 to TRBJ2-3, with 7 bases lining up with TRBD1. V was clipped by 5 bases and J by 2 bases; unmatched bases: 7. Germline CDR1 SGHTA, CDR2 FQGTGA. CDR3 length: 15 residues. This CDR3 reads CASSPGTADTDTQYF. CDR3 nucleotides: TGTGCCAGCAGCCCCGGGACAGCAGACACAGATACGCAGTATTTT.

A word on this clonotype: A much larger clone lies a single base off, so this may be a read error. This chain uses TRBV11-2 with TRBJ2-5; D ambiguous. The germline V gene has CDR1 SGHAT and CDR2 FQNNGV. The CDR3 sequence is 12 residues long. V shed 3 bases and J shed 9 bases, with 11 bases lying between them. CDR3: CASSFGFEAQYF. The DNA for the CDR3 is TGTGCCAGCAGCTTTGGGTTCGAGGCCCAGTACTTC.

This clonotype has just a few counts. This chain uses TRBV5-1 with TRBJ1-1, with TRBD1 matching 7 bases. Germline assignment: CDR1 SGHRS and CDR2 YFSETQ. The CDR3 is 13 amino acids. V was pared by 7 bases and J by 3 bases, with 6 bases of the junction left unmatched. The chain's CDR3 is CASGTETYTEAFF. The CDR3 region has the DNA TGCGCCAGCGGGACAGAAACCTACACTGAAGCTTTCTTT.

V gene TRBV19 combines with J gene TRBJ1-1; 7 nucleotides match TRBD1. Germline assignment: CDR1 LNHDA and CDR2 SQIVND (reference sequence). The trim removed 7 bases at V and 7 bases at J, leaving 12 bases unmatched. The CDR3 is 14 amino acids. The CDR3 region is CASIDNAGGLEAFF. CDR3 in DNA: TGTGCCAGTATCGATAATGCAGGGGGTCTTGAAGCTTTCTTT.

This clonotype was counted many times. The chain carries TRBV6-2 or TRBV6-3 and TRBJ1-4, with 8 positions matching TRBD1. The length of the CDR3 is 15 residues. CDR1 and CDR2 from the germline V gene are MNHEY and SVGEGT. Trimming took 4 bases from V and 7 from J; bases not matched to a gene: 8. Here the CDR3 reads CASSSGQGDGEKLFF. The CDR3 nucleotides are TGTGCCAGCAGTTCAGGACAGGGCGACGGTGAAAAACTGTTTTTT.

In this sample, this clonotype turned up many times. The chain joins TRBV27 to TRBJ2-1; D is ambiguous. Germline CDR1 reads MNHEY; CDR2 reads SMNVEV (reference sequence). V lost 5 bases and J 2 bases, leaving 13 bases between the germline ends. The CDR3 totals 15 residues. The CDR3 region has the DNA TGTGCCAGCAGTCCGCAATTCGAAGCCTACAATGAGCAGTTCTTC. Amino acid sequence: CASSPQFEAYNEQFF.

This clonotype was recorded a few times. The gene calls are TRBV15 and TRBJ1-5; D perhaps matches TRBD1 (5 bases). V lost 6 bases to trimming and J lost 6 bases, with 12 bases between them. The germline gives CDR1 LNHNV, CDR2 YYDKDF (reference sequence). This CDR3 contains 13 residues. The CDR3 loop reads CATSPTGGQPQHF. The CDR3, as DNA: TGTGCCACCAGTCCTACGGGGGGTCAGCCCCAGCATTTT. Based on the CDR3 plus reference TRBV15 and TRBJ1-5, the full variable domain is DAMVIQNPRYQVTQFGKPVTLSCSQTLNHNVMYWYQQKSSQAPKLLFHYYDKDFNNEADTPDNFQSRRPNTSFCFLDIRSPGLGDTAMYLCATSPTGGQPQHFGDGTRLSIL.

This chain uses TRBV6-6 with TRBJ1-5; D gene ambiguous. Germline V lookup: CDR1 MNHNY, CDR2 SVGAGI (reference sequence). This CDR3 contains 15 residues. Trimming cost V 2 bases and J 1 base, with 9 bases left between them. CDR3 residues: CASSYEGISNQPQHF. As DNA, the CDR3 is TGTGCCAGCAGTTACGAGGGTATCAGCAATCAGCCCCAGCATTTT.

Note on this clonotype: As the CDR3 is not closed by the conserved phenylalanine or tryptophan, this likely results from a read error. V usage is TRBV6-1 and J usage is TRBJ2-3; perhaps TRBD1 as D (6 bases). The CDR3 totals 12 residues. The V end lost 5 bases, the J end lost 5 bases, and 8 bases lay between the germline ends. Germline V gene sequence: CDR1 MNHNS, CDR2 SASEGT. The CDR3 here is CASSQGRDTQYS. The CDR3 DNA reads TGTGCCAGCAGTCAGGGGAGAGATACGCAGTATTCT.